The present T cell receptor beta chain was sequenced within a study of CXCR3-negative and CXCR3-positive naive CD8 T cells. cDNA libraries for TRB were generated by 5' RACE incorporating UMI labels. For each CDR3 protein, TCRdb gives one entry from its re-call of the 5' RACE reads, without DNA. This repertoire comprises 90,000 to 100,000 distinct CDR3 sequences; its ten largest clones make up approximately 1.5%. Germline V lookup: CDR1 MNHEY, CDR2 SMNVEV (reference sequence). This CDR3 contains 16 residues. General study results and limits: Similar TRBV-TRBJ gene usage was seen in naive CXCR3-negative and CXCR3-positive cells, but not in memory cells. Naive subsets were similarly diverse, while memory CD8+ repertoires were much less diverse. Naive subsets expressed similar surface CD5; TRB CDR3 features served to infer TCR strength.

In the case of this clonotype: The antigen is not known.

The rearrangement uses TRBV27 and TRBJ2-3; TCRdb proposes TRBD1, but this gene call is untestable without DNA. The clonotype comes from a human donor in good health. Some clones in this sample may be carry-over from other donors' samples. Specimen: naive CXCR3- CD8+ T cells from blood. Subset meaning: CD45RO-CCR7+CD27+CD95- naive CD8+ T cells lacking CXCR3 (TNR3-). The CDR3 loop is CASSLETGGIGDTQYF.